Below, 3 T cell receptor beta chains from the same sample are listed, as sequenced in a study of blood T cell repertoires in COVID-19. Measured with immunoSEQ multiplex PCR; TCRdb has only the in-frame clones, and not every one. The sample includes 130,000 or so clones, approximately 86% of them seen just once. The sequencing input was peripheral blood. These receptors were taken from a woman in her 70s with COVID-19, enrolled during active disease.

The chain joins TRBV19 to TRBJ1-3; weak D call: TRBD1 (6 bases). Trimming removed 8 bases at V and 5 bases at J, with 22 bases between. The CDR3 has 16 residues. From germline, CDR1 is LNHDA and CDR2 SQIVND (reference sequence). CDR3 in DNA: TGTGCCAGTGGATCCCAACAGGGTACTATGAGAAACACCATATATTTT. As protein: CASGSQQGTMRNTIYF.

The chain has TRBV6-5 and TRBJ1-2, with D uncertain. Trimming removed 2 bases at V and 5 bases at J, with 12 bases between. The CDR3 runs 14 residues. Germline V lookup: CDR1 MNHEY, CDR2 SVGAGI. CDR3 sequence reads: CASSYAQDRYGYTF. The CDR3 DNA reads TGTGCCAGCAGTTACGCCCAGGATCGGTATGGCTACACCTTC.

This CDR3 is CASSSDRGYEQYF. CDR3 nucleotide sequence: TGTGCCAGCAGCTCGGACAGGGGATACGAGCAGTACTTC. The chain recombines TRBV5-8 with TRBJ2-7; TRBD1 agrees at 9 bases. Trimming cost V 3 bases and J 4 bases; bases outside gene matches: 2. The germline V gene has CDR1 SGHTS and CDR2 YDEGEE. The CDR3 has 13 amino acids.